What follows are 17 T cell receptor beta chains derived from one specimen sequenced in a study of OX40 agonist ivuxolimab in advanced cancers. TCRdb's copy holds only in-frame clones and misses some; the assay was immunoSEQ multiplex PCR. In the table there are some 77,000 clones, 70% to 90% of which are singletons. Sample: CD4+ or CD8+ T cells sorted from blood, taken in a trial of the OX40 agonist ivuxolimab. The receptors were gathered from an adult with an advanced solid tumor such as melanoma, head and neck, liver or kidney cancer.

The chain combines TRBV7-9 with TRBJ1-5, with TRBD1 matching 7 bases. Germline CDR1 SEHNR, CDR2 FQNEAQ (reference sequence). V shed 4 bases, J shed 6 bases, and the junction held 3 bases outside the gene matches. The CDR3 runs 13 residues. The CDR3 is CASSWDSRQPQHF. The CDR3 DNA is TGTGCCAGCAGCTGGGACAGCCGTCAGCCCCAGCATTTT.

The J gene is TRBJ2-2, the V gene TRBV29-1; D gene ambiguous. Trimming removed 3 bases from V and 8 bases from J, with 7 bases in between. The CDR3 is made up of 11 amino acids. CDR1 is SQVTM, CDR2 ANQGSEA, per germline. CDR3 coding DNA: TGCAGCGTTGAGCCCCGAGGGGAGCTGTTTTTT. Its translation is CSVEPRGELFF.

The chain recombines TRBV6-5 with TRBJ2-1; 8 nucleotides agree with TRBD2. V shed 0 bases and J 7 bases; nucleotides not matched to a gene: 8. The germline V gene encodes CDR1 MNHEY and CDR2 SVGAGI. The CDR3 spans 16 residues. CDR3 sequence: CASSYSTGGPSNEQFF. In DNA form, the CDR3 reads TGTGCCAGCAGTTACTCTACGGGAGGGCCGAGTAATGAGCAGTTCTTC.

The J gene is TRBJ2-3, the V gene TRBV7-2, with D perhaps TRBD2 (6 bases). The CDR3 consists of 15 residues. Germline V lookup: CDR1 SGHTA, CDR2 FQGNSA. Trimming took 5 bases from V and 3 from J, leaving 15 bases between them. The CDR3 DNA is TGTGCCAGCAGCCGGGACCTCCGGGGGACAGATACGCAGTATTTT. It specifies CASSRDLRGTDTQYF.

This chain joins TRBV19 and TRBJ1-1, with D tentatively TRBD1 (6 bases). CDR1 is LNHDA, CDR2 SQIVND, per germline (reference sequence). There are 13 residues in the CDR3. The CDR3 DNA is TGTGGAACAGGCGGACAGCCGAACACTGAAGCTTTCTTT. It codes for CGTGGQPNTEAFF.

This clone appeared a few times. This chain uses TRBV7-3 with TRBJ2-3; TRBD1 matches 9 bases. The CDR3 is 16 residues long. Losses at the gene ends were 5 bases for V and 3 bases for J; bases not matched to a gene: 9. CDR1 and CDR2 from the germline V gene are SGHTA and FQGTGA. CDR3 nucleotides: TGTGCCAGCAGCCTCCATCCGGGGACAGGGACAGATACGCAGTATTTT. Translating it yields CASSLHPGTGTDTQYF.

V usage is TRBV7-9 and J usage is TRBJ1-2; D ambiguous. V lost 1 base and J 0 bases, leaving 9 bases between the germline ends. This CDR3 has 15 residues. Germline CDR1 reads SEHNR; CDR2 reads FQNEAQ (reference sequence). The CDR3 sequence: CASSLGGSPNYGYTF. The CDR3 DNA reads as TGTGCCAGCAGCTTAGGGGGTTCCCCTAACTATGGCTACACCTTC.

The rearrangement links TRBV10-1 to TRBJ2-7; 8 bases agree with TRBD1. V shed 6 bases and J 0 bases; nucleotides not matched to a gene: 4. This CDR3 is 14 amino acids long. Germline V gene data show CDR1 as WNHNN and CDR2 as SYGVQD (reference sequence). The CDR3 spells CASRADRASYEQYF. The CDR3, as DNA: TGCGCCAGCAGAGCGGACAGGGCCTCCTACGAGCAGTACTTC.

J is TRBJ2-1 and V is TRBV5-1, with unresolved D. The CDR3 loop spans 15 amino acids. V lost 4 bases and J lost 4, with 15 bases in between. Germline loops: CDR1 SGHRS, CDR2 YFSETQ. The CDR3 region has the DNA TGCGCCAGCAGCCCGCCCCTCGACTCTTACAATGAGCAGTTCTTC. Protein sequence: CASSPPLDSYNEQFF.

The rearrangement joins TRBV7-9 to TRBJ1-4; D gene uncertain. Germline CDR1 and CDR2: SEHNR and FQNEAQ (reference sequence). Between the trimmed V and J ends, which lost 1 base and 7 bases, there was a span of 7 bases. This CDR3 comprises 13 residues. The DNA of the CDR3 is TGTGCCAGCAGCTTAGGGAAGGCTGAAAAACTGTTTTTT. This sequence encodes CASSLGKAEKLFF.

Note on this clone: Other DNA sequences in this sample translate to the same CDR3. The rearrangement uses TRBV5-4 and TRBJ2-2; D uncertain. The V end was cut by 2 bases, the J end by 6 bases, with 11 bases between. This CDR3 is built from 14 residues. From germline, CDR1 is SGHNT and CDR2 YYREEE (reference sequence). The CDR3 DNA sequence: TGTGCCAGCAGCTTATTGTCACTGCCCGGGGAGCTGTTTTTT. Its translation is CASSLLSLPGELFF.

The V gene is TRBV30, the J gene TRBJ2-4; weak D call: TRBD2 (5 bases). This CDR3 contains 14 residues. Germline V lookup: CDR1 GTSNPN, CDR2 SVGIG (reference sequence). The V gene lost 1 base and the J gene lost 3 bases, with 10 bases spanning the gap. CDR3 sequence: CAWSAPGIKNIQYF. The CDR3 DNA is TGTGCCTGGAGTGCCCCGGGGATCAAAAACATTCAGTACTTC.

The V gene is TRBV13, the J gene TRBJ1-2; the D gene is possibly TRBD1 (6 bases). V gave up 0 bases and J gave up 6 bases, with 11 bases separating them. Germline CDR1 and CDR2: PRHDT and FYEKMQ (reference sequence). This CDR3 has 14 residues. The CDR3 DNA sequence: TGTGCCAGCAGCTTAGGCAGGGGAACGAATGGCTACACCTTC. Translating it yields CASSLGRGTNGYTF.

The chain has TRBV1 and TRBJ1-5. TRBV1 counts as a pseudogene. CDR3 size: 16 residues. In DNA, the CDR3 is TGCACCAGCAGCCAAGAGGGGAGACCTCTCAATCAGCCCCAGCATTTT. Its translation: CTSSQEGRPLNQPQHF.

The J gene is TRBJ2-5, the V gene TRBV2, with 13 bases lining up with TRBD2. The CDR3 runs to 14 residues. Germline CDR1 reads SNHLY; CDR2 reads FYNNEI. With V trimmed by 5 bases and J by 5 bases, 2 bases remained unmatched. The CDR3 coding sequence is TGTGCCAGCAGTTTGACTAGCGGGGGGGAGACCCAGTACTTC. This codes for CASSLTSGGETQYF.

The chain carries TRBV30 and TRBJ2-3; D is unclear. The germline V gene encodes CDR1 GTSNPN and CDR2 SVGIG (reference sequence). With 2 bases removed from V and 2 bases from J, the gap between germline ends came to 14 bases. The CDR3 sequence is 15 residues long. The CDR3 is CAWSSRATLTDTQYF. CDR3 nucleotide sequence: TGTGCCTGGAGTTCCCGAGCTACACTCACAGATACGCAGTATTTT.

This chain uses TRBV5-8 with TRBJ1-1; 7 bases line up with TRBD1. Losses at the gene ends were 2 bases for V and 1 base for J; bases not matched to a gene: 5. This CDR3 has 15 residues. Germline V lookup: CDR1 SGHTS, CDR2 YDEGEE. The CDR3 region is CASSLPGQTNTEAFF. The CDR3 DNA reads TGTGCCAGCAGCTTACCGGGACAGACGAACACTGAAGCTTTCTTT. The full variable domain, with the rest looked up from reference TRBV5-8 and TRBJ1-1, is EAGVTQSPTHLIKTRGQQATLRCSPISGHTSVYWYQQALGLGLQFLLWYDEGEERNRGNFPPRFSGRQFPNYSSELNVNALELEDSALYLCASSLPGQTNTEAFFGQGTRLTVV.